A selection of T cell receptor beta chains follows, all from one sample in a study of blood T cells in healthy people across ages. From the 5' RACE reads, TCRdb called clonotypes with MiXCR, one entry per CDR3 protein. This sample yields about 1.4 million distinct CDR3 sequences, of which approximately 59% are seen a single time; 5.5% to 8% belongs to the top ten. The sequenced sample was blood. These receptors were obtained from a man aged 18 to 29 in good health. CDR3s include the opening cysteine and the closing phenylalanine or tryptophan. The D gene is left open where the match is weak. Clone size is shown for a subset of rows, as once, few, many or a class of expanded clone.

j_call v_call d_call clone_size cdr3_nt cdr3_aa
TRBJ1-2 TRBV15 - few TGTGCCACCGGGCGTGCAGCGAAATATGGCTACACCTTC CATGRAAKYGYTF
TRBJ2-4 TRBV5-1 TRBD2 - TGCGCCAGCAGCCTGGGACTAGCGGAGGGGCAAAACATTCAGTACTTC CASSLGLAEGQNIQYF
TRBJ1-6 TRBV18 - few TGTGCCAGCTCACCAGGGGAGAATTCACCCCTCCACTTT CASSPGENSPLHF
TRBJ1-6 TRBV15 - - TGTGCCACCAGCAGAGTAGACGTCAATTCACCCTTCCACTTT CATSRVDVNSPFHF
TRBJ1-1 TRBV4-1 - - TGCGCCAGCAGCCAAGAAGAGGGGATCAACACTGAAGCTTTCTTT CASSQEEGINTEAFF
TRBJ1-6 TRBV12-3/TRBV12-4 - - TGTGCCAGCAGTTTAAGTCGGGGTCGGGGCTCACCCCTCCACTTT CASSLSRGRGSPLHF
TRBJ1-4 TRBV4-2 TRBD1 - TGTGCCAGCAGCCAAGAGGCAGGGGGTAGTGAAAAACTGTTTTTT CASSQEAGGSEKLFF
TRBJ2-7 TRBV3-1 TRBD1 - TGTGCCAGCAGCCAATTGGGGACAGGGTACTACGAGCAGTACTTC CASSQLGTGYYEQYF
TRBJ2-7 TRBV5-1 TRBD1 - TGCGCCAGCAGCTTGGCGGGACAGGGGTTCTCCTACGAGCAGTACTTC CASSLAGQGFSYEQYF
TRBJ2-4 TRBV14 TRBD2 - TGTGCCAGCAGCCAAGATCTAGCGGGGGGGAGCATTCAGTACTTC CASSQDLAGGSIQYF
TRBJ2-1 TRBV12-3/TRBV12-4 - - TGTGCCAGCAGTTCTCAAACCAATGAGCAGTTCTTC CASSSQTNEQFF
TRBJ2-7 TRBV21-1 - - TGTGCCAGCAGCAACGGGGAAGCGGGGGGGATCTCCTACGAGCAGTACTTC CASSNGEAGGISYEQYF
TRBJ1-2 TRBV9 - - TGTGCCAGCAGCCCTGGGACAAGGAATTATGGCTACACCTTC CASSPGTRNYGYTF
TRBJ2-3 TRBV20-1 TRBD2 few TGCAGTGCTCTCCGGACTAGCCGCCTCACAGATACGCAGTATTTT CSALRTSRLTDTQYF
TRBJ2-1 TRBV7-9 TRBD2 - TGTGCCGCTCAATGGACTAGCGGGAGTTATGAGCAGTTCTTC CAAQWTSGSYEQFF
TRBJ2-5 TRBV4-1 - few TGCGCCAGCAGCCATGAAAGTTCCGTGGAGACCCAGTACTTC CASSHESSVETQYF
TRBJ2-3 TRBV20-1 TRBD2 - TGCAGTGCCCTCTCGGGACTAGGGGTTGGGGGTACGCAGTATTTT CSALSGLGVGGTQYF
TRBJ2-2 TRBV29-1 - - TGCAGCGTACGCGCGACAGGCGTCGGGGAGCTGTTTTTT CSVRATGVGELFF
TRBJ2-7 TRBV20-1 - - TGCAGTGCGGTCTTTTCCAGCGACGGGCCTTACTACGAGCAGTACTTC CSAVFSSDGPYYEQYF
TRBJ2-7 TRBV20-1 - - TGCAGTGCTCTGGGGGCGGGTCGCTCCTACGAGCAGTACTTC CSALGAGRSYEQYF
TRBJ2-1 TRBV6-2/TRBV6-3 TRBD1 few TGTGCCAGCAGGCGGGACAGGGGGCTTAATGAGCAGTTCTTC CASRRDRGLNEQFF
TRBJ2-1 TRBV7-2 - - TGTGCCAGCAGCTTAGTCCTCGGCGGACACAATGAGCAGTTCTTC CASSLVLGGHNEQFF
TRBJ2-7 TRBV20-1 - few TGCAGTGCTAGTCGCCGGGATTCTATCTACGAGCAGTACTTC CSASRRDSIYEQYF
TRBJ2-2 TRBV11-2 TRBD1 - TGTGCCAGCAGCCCCAATGGACAGGTCGGGGAGCTGTTTTTT CASSPNGQVGELFF
TRBJ2-5 TRBV3-1 - - TGTGCCAGCAGCCGTGTGGGGTTTCTGCGGGACCGGTACCAAGAGACCCAGTACTTC CASSRVGFLRDRYQETQYF
TRBJ1-2 TRBV21-1 - few TGTGCCAGGGGGAGCGGGATGAACTATGGCTACACCTTC CARGSGMNYGYTF
TRBJ1-2 TRBV2 TRBD1 - TGTGCCAGCAGTCCGGACAGGGCGAACAACTATGGCTACACCTTC CASSPDRANNYGYTF
TRBJ2-1 TRBV29-1 TRBD1 - TGCAGCGTCTCCGGGACAGGGGCCAAGAATGAGCAGTTCTTC CSVSGTGAKNEQFF
TRBJ2-4 TRBV14 - - TGTGCCAGCAGCCAGGAGGAAGCCGTCGGGTTAAACATTCAGTACTTC CASSQEEAVGLNIQYF
TRBJ1-2 TRBV20-1 - - TGCAGTGCTAGAGTCGTACCTACTAACTATGGCTACACCTTC CSARVVPTNYGYTF
TRBJ1-2 TRBV7-2 TRBD1 - TGTGCCAGCAGCTTAGCCACAGGGGCGGGTAGCGGCTACACCTTC CASSLATGAGSGYTF
TRBJ1-2 TRBV5-1 TRBD1 - TGCGCCAGCAGCTTGGCGACAGGGGCCATACTCTATGGCTACACCTTC CASSLATGAILYGYTF
TRBJ2-7 TRBV20-1 TRBD1 - TGCAGTGCTAGATGGGGACAGGGTGGCTCCTACGAGCAGTACTTC CSARWGQGGSYEQYF
TRBJ1-1 TRBV12-3/TRBV12-4 - - TGTGCCAGCAGTCTTGGACAGACCCGGGCTGAAGCTTTCTTT CASSLGQTRAEAFF
TRBJ2-5 TRBV4-2 TRBD1 - TGTGCCAGCAGCCAAGAGAGAGGGCAGGGGGCGAGGGAGCAGTACTTC CASSQERGQGAREQYF
TRBJ1-2 TRBV20-1 - many TGCAGTGCTCCACGACAGCCGGATAACTATGGCTACACCTTC CSAPRQPDNYGYTF
TRBJ2-3 TRBV6-6 TRBD2 many TGTGCCAGCAGTGGGGGACTAGCGGGGCCGGGTGATACGCAGTATTTT CASSGGLAGPGDTQYF
TRBJ2-7 TRBV4-1 - - TGCGCCAGCGGCCAAGATCGGCAGGGAGCCTACGAGCAGTACTTC CASGQDRQGAYEQYF
TRBJ1-2 TRBV6-6 TRBD1 few TGTGCCAGCAGGAACTCGGGACAGGGGGCGAGAGTTGGCTACACCTTC CASRNSGQGARVGYTF
TRBJ1-2 TRBV27 - - TGTGCCAGCAGTTTACGGGGTAGGGGAATAGATGGCTACACCTTC CASSLRGRGIDGYTF